Reported below is one T cell receptor beta chain. This receptor's antigen is unknown. No much larger clonotype is one base removed from it; base qualities were not supplied. TCRbeta CDR3 regions were amplified from genomic DNA using the immunoSEQ Assay, a bias-controlled multiplex PCR. The published analysis was carried out like this. The number of nucleated cells in each sample was estimated by amplification of reference gene primers within the assay. Sequence reads were collapsed and filtered to measure the absolute abundance of every unique TCRbeta CDR3 rearrangement. For each sample, productive Simpson clonality was calculated as the square root of Simpson's diversity index over productive rearrangements. TCRdb provides this immuneACCESS table in a form limited to in-frame rearrangements. Some clones are lacking; in checked studies, under half of them reflect an unresolved V gene, and why the rest are absent is not known. That table supplies the V and J calls and clone size; D and trimming were determined from the DNA. This sample has tens of thousands of clones in its table, and 70% to 90% of those were observed once. The ten largest clones take up approximately 14% of the sample.

This sample was included in a study of blood T cell repertoires in COVID-19 (dated by TCRdb to the early 2020s). Looking at the study overall: Collaborator samples came from the United States, Italy and Spain and covered acute and convalescent phases of COVID-19. The samples were drawn from two sources: the first 160 participants of the ongoing ImmuneRACE study, and fewer than 1,500 subjects contributed by 6 global collaborators. Where available, HLA class I and class II types were taken from metadata supplied by the sample provider and were not determined by assay-based typing. The dataset comprised deeply sampled blood TCRbeta repertoires from subjects exposed to, actively infected with, or recovered from COVID-19. A de-identified subject ID, COVID-19 status, age in years and sex were almost always included in the sample metadata. The repertoires were released in a freely available public database meant as a resource for research on the immune response to SARS-CoV-2. The material from the prospective study consisted of cDNA or gDNA derived from T cells, B-cell-depleted T cells, or PBMCs. The study at large found these results: Clinical and demographic metadata were provided uncurated, with the amount varying by source and participant.

Between the V and J ends, shortened by 7 bases and 0 bases respectively, the junction contains 10 bases. The CDR3 covers 13 residues, taking in both the cysteine and the phenylalanine. The sequence is cut down to CDR3 DNA, 39 bases in frame from base 1. The collaborating institutions used their own protocols to collect whole blood in K2EDTA tubes. For TCRbeta analysis, collaborators shipped samples as frozen whole blood, isolated PBMCs, or DNA extracted from either of those sample types. This receptor was identified in a human donor in a cohort sampled during active COVID-19. Sequencing used peripheral blood. The chain is made from TRBV12-3 or TRBV12-4 and TRBJ2-7; possibly the D gene is TRBD2, per 6 matching bases. The nucleotides read TGTGCCAGCATTGACGGGAGCTCCTACGAGCAGTACTTC. This encodes CASIDGSSYEQYF.